Listed below are T cell receptor beta chains from one sample, sequenced in a study of blood T cell repertoires in COVID-19. The repertoire was sequenced with immunoSEQ multiplex PCR; TCRdb's copy has only in-frame clones and lacks some. The table lists 170,000 or so clones, 75% to 90% of them singletons. The sequencing input was PBMCs or T cells enriched from blood (not recorded which). Receptors originate from a man aged 40-49 years who had recovered from COVID-19. The CDR3 runs from the conserved cysteine through the conserved F or W. Fields, in order: D gene, V gene, clone size, J gene, CDR3 protein, CDR3 DNA. A D gene is named only where the DNA matches it firmly. Clone size is not always given. Where it is, it says once, few, many or a class for expanded clones.

TRBD2	TRBV29-1	NA	TRBJ2-5	CSLRAEVAGRQETQYF	TGCAGCCTACGAGCAGAGGTAGCGGGCCGTCAAGAGACCCAGTACTTC
TRBD1	TRBV6-5	NA	TRBJ2-7	CASRNRGLLEAEQYF	TGTGCCAGCAGAAACAGGGGGCTCCTTGAGGCCGAGCAGTACTTC
TRBD1	TRBV30	once	TRBJ1-5	CAWSSDRGLGQPQHF	TGTGCCTGGAGTTCTGACAGGGGGCTAGGCCAGCCCCAGCATTTT
TRBD2	TRBV13	NA	TRBJ2-3	CASSLGRGVRPDTQYF	TGTGCCAGCAGCTTAGGCCGGGGGGTGCGGCCCGATACGCAGTATTTT
TRBD1	TRBV10-3	NA	TRBJ1-1	CAISEGLTGGVTEAFF	TGTGCCATCAGTGAGGGTCTAACAGGGGGGGTCACTGAAGCTTTCTTT
NA	TRBV3-1/TRBV3-2	NA	TRBJ2-7	CASSPITGSYEQYF	TGTGCCAGCAGCCCCATCACAGGGTCCTACGAGCAGTACTTC
NA	TRBV1	NA	TRBJ1-2	CTSSQPRGENYGYTF	TGCACCAGCAGCCAACCACGGGGGGAGAACTATGGCTACACCTTC
TRBD1	TRBV3-1/TRBV3-2	NA	TRBJ1-2	CASSQTGTGAYGYTF	TGTGCCAGCAGCCAAACCGGGACAGGGGCCTATGGCTACACCTTC
NA	TRBV28	NA	TRBJ1-2	CASTLQENYGYTF	TGTGCCAGCACCTTACAGGAAAACTATGGCTACACCTTC
TRBD1	TRBV6-5	NA	TRBJ1-1	CASSYGTVNTEAFF	TGTGCCAGCAGTTACGGGACAGTGAACACTGAAGCTTTCTTT